This TCR beta chain was captured in a study of T cells in Graves' hyperthyroidism and ophthalmopathy. In regard to this clonotype: Its antigen is as yet unknown.

Study outcomes and limitations: Most thyroid-expanded clonotypes above 0.001 were also found in blood. A 13 V-J signature model discriminated ophthalmopathy versus stable hyperthyroidism.

Researchers amplified the TCR beta CDR3 regions from RNA transcripts. When the TCR CDR3 underwent first-round RT-PCR, the HTBI primer set was used. A single record per CDR3 protein comes from TCRdb applying MiXCR to the multiplex PCR reads. Of roughly 570,000 distinct CDR3 sequences listed, roughly 50% are singletons. The V end was cut by 6 bases, the J end by 3 bases, with 5 bases between. Germline CDR1 SGHVS, CDR2 FQNEAQ. The CDR3 is 11 amino acids. The rearrangement links TRBV7-8 to TRBJ2-5; no clear D gene. Source material: peripheral blood or thyroid tissue (not recorded which). The sequence derives from an adult woman with Graves' disease, either hyperthyroidism or ophthalmopathy (not recorded which). CDR3 sequence reads: CASSKEETQYF. CDR3 bases: TGTGCCAGCAGTAAGGAAGAGACCCAGTACTTC.